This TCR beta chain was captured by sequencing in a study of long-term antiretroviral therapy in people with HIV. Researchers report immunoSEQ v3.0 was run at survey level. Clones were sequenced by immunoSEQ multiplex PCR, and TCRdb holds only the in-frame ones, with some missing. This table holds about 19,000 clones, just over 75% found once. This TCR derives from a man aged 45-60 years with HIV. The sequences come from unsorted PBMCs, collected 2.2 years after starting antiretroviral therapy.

In DNA, the CDR3 is TGTGCCTGGAGTGTTGGGGCCAACGTCCTGACTTTC. This translates into CAWSVGANVLTF. The genes are TRBV30 and TRBJ2-6, with unresolved D. CDR1 is GTSNPN, CDR2 SVGIG, per germline (reference sequence). The CDR3 spans 12 residues. V lost 0 bases and J 3 bases, leaving 0 bases between the germline ends.